The 14 T cell receptor beta chains below all came from one sample that was sequenced in a study of blood T cell repertoires in COVID-19. Assay used: immunoSEQ multiplex PCR; TCRdb lists only in-frame clones, some missing. The sample contains 95,000 to 100,000 clones, around 94% of which appear only once. The sample comprised peripheral blood. The receptor source for this set is a man in his fifties or sixties with active COVID-19.

The chain combines TRBV5-1 with TRBJ2-1, with D unresolved. The germline V and J ends were trimmed by 0 bases and 0 bases, with 7 bases remaining between them. CDR1 SGHRS and CDR2 YFSETQ come from the germline V gene. CDR3 length: 15 amino acids. The CDR3 bases are TGCGCCAGCAGCTTGGTAGAGGCCTCCTACAATGAGCAGTTCTTC. Amino acids: CASSLVEASYNEQFF.

This clone was picked up one time. The chain is built from TRBV5-1 and TRBJ2-7; no reliable D call. With 5 bases removed from V and 0 bases from J, the gap between germline ends came to 12 bases. The CDR3 extends over 14 amino acids. Per the germline V gene, CDR1 is SGHRS and CDR2 is YFSETQ. This chain's CDR3 is CASSGQVSSYEQYF. CDR3 bases: TGCGCCAGCAGTGGCCAGGTGAGCTCCTACGAGCAGTACTTC.

The CDR3, as DNA: TGTGCCAGCAGTCCGCCCGGGACACCTCAGGATTCACCCCTCCACTTT. It specifies CASSPPGTPQDSPLHF. The chain carries TRBV28 and TRBJ1-6, with D possibly being TRBD1 (6 bases). This CDR3 has 16 residues. Trimming took 5 bases from V and 8 from J, leaving 19 bases between them. The V gene's germline CDR1 is MDHEN and CDR2 SYDVKM.

The V gene is TRBV7-9, the J gene TRBJ2-6; perhaps D is TRBD1 or TRBD2 (6 bases each). The CDR3 totals 16 residues. The germline V and J ends were trimmed by 7 bases and 2 bases, with 15 bases remaining between them. Germline V CDR1 and CDR2: SEHNR, FQNEAQ (reference sequence). The CDR3 reads CASTQGGQTGANVLTF. The CDR3 bases are TGTGCCAGCACCCAAGGGGGGCAGACTGGGGCCAACGTCCTGACTTTC.

CDR3 sequence reads: CASSLEGVGGDTQYF. Written as DNA, the CDR3 is TGTGCCAGCAGCTTGGAAGGCGTGGGAGGAGATACGCAGTATTTT. V is TRBV5-6 and J is TRBJ2-3; possible D gene TRBD2, 6 bases. The V gene lost 0 bases and the J gene lost 5 bases, with 13 bases spanning the gap. This CDR3 region has 15 residues. CDR1 and CDR2 (germline): SGHDT, YYEEEE.

This clone was observed a few times. The J gene is TRBJ2-3, the V gene TRBV6-5; TRBD1 might be the D (5 bases). Per the germline V gene, CDR1 is MNHEY and CDR2 is SVGAGI. Trimming left V 2 bases short and J 4 bases short, with 10 bases between. This CDR3 comprises 14 residues. Written as DNA, the CDR3 is TGTGCCAGCAGTTACCAGGGAACCCCAGATACGCAGTATTTT. This gives the protein CASSYQGTPDTQYF.

This sequence joins TRBV5-1 and TRBJ2-2; 9 bases map to TRBD1. Germline values: CDR1 SGHRS, CDR2 YFSETQ. The CDR3 covers 16 residues. J lost 3 bases, V lost 4 bases, and 7 bases had no gene match. CDR3 nucleotide sequence: TGCGCCAGCAGCCCCATCGGGACAGGGCACACCGGGGAGCTGTTTTTT. Translation gives CASSPIGTGHTGELFF.

The chain combines TRBV3-1 (or the pseudogene TRBV3-2) with TRBJ2-7; no clear D. Germline CDR1 and CDR2: LGHDT and YNNKEL (reference sequence). This CDR3 region has 15 residues. Trimming removed 3 bases from V and 2 bases from J, with 14 bases in between. In nucleotides, the CDR3 is TGTGCCAGCAGCCACCAACAGTCACCCCCCTACGAGCAGTACTTC. It codes for CASSHQQSPPYEQYF.

The chain recombines TRBV19 with TRBJ1-2, with 9 bases aligning to TRBD1. This CDR3 is built from 13 residues. V was clipped by 6 bases and J by 4 bases; unmatched bases: 3. Germline V gives CDR1 LNHDA, CDR2 SQIVND (reference sequence). In nucleotides, the CDR3 is TGTGCCAGTAGGGACAGGGGCGGCTATGGCTACACCTTC. This gives the protein CASRDRGGYGYTF.

The V gene is TRBV19, the J gene TRBJ2-5, with TRBD1 as a possible D gene (5 bases). V lost 4 bases, J lost 5 bases, and 11 bases lay in between. The V gene's germline CDR1 is LNHDA and CDR2 SQIVND (reference sequence). The CDR3 extends over 13 amino acids. CDR3 sequence reads: CASSTTGWETQYF. The DNA for the CDR3 is TGTGCCAGTAGTACAACAGGTTGGGAGACCCAGTACTTC.

The CDR3 reads CASSFSTGKNEKLFF. For the CDR3, the DNA is TGTGCCAGCAGCTTCTCGACAGGAAAGAATGAAAAACTGTTTTTT. The chain uses TRBV5-6 and TRBJ1-4; possibly TRBD1 for D (6 bases). Trimming cost V 2 bases and J 5 bases, with 13 bases left between them. The CDR3 runs to 15 residues. In germline, CDR1 is SGHDT, CDR2 YYEEEE.

The chain employs TRBV5-1 and TRBJ1-1, with D perhaps TRBD1 (5 bases). V was pared by 4 bases and J by 1 base, with 11 bases between. Germline V gene sequence: CDR1 SGHRS, CDR2 YFSETQ. CDR3 size: 14 residues. Here the CDR3 DNA reads TGCGCCAGCAGCATCCAGACAGAGAACACTGAAGCTTTCTTT. Translated: CASSIQTENTEAFF. The variable domain in full, completed from reference TRBV5-1 and TRBJ1-1, reads KAGVTQTPRYLIKTRGQQVTLSCSPISGHRSVSWYQQTPGQGLQFLFEYFSETQRNKGNFPGRFSGRQFSNSRSEMNVSTLELGDSALYLCASSIQTENTEAFFGQGTRLTVV.

The chain links TRBV28 to TRBJ1-5, with D possibly being TRBD1 (5 bases). The CDR3 runs 13 residues. Germline V gene lookup returns CDR1 MDHEN and CDR2 SYDVKM. V was shortened by 11 bases and J by 7 bases, with 18 bases between the two germline ends. The CDR3 nucleotides read TGTGCCGCAGGAGGGGAAGGAGGCCAGCCCCAGCATTTT. Encoded protein: CAAGGEGGQPQHF.

This clone was observed once. One junction end disagrees with the germline gene, perhaps due to a read error. V usage is TRBV7-7 and J usage is TRBJ2-1, with D possibly TRBD1 on 5 matching bases. Germline-derived CDR1 and CDR2 are SSHAT and FNYEAQ (reference sequence). CDR3 length: 18 residues. The CDR3 region is CASSLSPLGQGGSNEQFF. The CDR3 DNA follows: TGTGCTAGCAGCCTCTCCCCCTTGGGGCAGGGTGGCTCCAATGAGCAGTTCTTC.